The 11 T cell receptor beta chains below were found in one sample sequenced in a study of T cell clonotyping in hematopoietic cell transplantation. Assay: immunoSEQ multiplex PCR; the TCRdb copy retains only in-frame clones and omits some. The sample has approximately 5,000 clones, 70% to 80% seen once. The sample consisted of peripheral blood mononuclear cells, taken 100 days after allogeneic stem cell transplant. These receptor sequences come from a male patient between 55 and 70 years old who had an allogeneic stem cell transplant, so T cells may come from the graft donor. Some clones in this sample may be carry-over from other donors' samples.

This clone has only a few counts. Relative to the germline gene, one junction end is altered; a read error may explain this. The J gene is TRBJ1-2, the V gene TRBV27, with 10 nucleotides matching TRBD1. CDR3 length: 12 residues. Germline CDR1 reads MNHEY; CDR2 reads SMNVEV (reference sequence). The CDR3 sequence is CASSPGQGIRLF. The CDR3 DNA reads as TGTGCCAGCAGTCCGGGACAGGGGATACGCCTCTTC.

This CDR3 reads CASSRTGGLQDTQYF. CDR3 DNA: TGTGCCAGCAGTAGAACGGGAGGGCTTCAAGATACGCAGTATTTT. The chain carries TRBV6-4 and TRBJ2-3, with 8 positions matching TRBD2. V gave up 5 bases and J gave up 5 bases; unmatched junction bases: 9. This CDR3 is built from 15 residues. Germline values: CDR1 MRHNA, CDR2 SNTAGT.

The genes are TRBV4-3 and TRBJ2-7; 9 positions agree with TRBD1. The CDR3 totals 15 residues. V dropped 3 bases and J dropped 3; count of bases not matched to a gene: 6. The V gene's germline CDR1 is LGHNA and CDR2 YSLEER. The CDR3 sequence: CASSHLPGQGYEQYF. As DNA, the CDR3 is TGCGCCAGCAGCCACCTTCCGGGACAGGGCTACGAGCAGTACTTC.

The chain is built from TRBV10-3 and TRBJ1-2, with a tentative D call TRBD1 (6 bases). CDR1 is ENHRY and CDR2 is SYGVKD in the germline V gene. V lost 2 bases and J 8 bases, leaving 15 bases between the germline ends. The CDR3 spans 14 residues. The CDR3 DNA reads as TGTGCCATCAGTGAGCCAGGGGTAGTGTACGGCTACACCTTC. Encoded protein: CAISEPGVVYGYTF.

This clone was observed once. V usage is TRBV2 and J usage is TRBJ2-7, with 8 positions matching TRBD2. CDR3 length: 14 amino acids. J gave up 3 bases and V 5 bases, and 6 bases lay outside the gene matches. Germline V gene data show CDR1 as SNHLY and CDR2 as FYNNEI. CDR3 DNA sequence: TGTGCCAGCAGTATTAGCGGGGCCGACTACGAGCAGTACTTC. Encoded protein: CASSISGADYEQYF.

CDR3 bases: TGTGCCATCAGTGAATGGGGAAGCTCCTACAATGAGCAGTTCTTC. Residues: CAISEWGSSYNEQFF. The chain joins TRBV10-3 to TRBJ2-1; D gene ambiguous. This CDR3 comprises 15 residues. Germline CDR1 reads ENHRY; CDR2 reads SYGVKD. Trimming stripped 3 bases from V and 0 bases from J, with 9 bases between.

Here the CDR3 DNA reads TGTGCCAGCAGTGAAAGGAGGCTAGGGGGGGAGACCCAGTACTTC. This sequence encodes CASSERRLGGETQYF. The V and J genes are TRBV25-1 and TRBJ2-5; D possibly matches TRBD1 or TRBD2 (6 bases each). Between the trimmed V and J ends, which lost 2 bases and 5 bases, there was a span of 15 bases. The CDR3 consists of 15 residues. The germline V gene has CDR1 MGHDK and CDR2 SYGVNS.

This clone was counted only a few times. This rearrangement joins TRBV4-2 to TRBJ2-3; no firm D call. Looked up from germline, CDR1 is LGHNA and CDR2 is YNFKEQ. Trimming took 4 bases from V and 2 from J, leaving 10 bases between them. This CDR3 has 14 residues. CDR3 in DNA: TGTGCCAGCAGCCCTGAAAGGACCACAGATACGCAGTATTTT. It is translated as CASSPERTTDTQYF.

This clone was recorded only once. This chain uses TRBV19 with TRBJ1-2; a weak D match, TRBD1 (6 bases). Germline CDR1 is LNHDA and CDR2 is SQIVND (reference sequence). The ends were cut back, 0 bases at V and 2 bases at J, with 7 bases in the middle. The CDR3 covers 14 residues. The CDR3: CASSIEGQNYGYTF. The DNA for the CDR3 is TGTGCCAGTAGTATAGAGGGACAAAACTATGGCTACACCTTC.

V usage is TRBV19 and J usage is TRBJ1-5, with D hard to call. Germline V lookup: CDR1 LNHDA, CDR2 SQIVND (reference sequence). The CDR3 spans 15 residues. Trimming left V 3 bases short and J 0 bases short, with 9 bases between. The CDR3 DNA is TGTGCCAGTAGTATTTTCGACGGTAGCAATCAGCCCCAGCATTTT. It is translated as CASSIFDGSNQPQHF.

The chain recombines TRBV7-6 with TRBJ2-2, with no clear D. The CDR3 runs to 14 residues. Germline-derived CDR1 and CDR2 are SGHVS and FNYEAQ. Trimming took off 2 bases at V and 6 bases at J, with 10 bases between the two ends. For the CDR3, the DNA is TGTGCCAGCAGCTTAAGTAATGGAGCCGGGGAGCTGTTTTTT. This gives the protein CASSLSNGAGELFF.